This TCR beta chain emerged from a study of control samples from healthy donors and cancer patients (dated by TCRdb to about 2020). Per the germline V gene (reference sequence), LGHDT is the CDR1 and YNNKEL is the CDR2. Measured from the cysteine to the phenylalanine, the CDR3 is 14 residues long. Kept here is only the CDR3 DNA, which spans 42 bases and is read in frame from base 1. V is cut back by 9 bases and J by 6 bases, with 6 bases in the junction unmatched. The method was the immunoSEQ multiplex PCR assay. The source is immuneACCESS, and TCRdb retained only in-frame sequences with V and J called. Part of the clones is not carried over; for the studies checked, unresolved V genes explain less than half of this, and the remainder is unexplained. For this sample the table gives 85,000 to 100,000 clones, of which 82% were detected only once. About 2% of the sample is taken by the ten largest. Notes on this clone: Its antigen target is currently unknown. The sample holds no much larger clone one base away, and base qualities are not on file.

Material for sequencing was blood. This chain joins TRBV3-1 (or the pseudogene TRBV3-2) to TRBJ2-3; TRBD2 aligns with 13 central bases. The receptor comes from a man between 60 and 70 years old in good health. The nucleotide sequence reads TGTGCCAGTGCCGGGACTAGCGGGATTGATACGCAGTATTTT. It codes for CASAGTSGIDTQYF.